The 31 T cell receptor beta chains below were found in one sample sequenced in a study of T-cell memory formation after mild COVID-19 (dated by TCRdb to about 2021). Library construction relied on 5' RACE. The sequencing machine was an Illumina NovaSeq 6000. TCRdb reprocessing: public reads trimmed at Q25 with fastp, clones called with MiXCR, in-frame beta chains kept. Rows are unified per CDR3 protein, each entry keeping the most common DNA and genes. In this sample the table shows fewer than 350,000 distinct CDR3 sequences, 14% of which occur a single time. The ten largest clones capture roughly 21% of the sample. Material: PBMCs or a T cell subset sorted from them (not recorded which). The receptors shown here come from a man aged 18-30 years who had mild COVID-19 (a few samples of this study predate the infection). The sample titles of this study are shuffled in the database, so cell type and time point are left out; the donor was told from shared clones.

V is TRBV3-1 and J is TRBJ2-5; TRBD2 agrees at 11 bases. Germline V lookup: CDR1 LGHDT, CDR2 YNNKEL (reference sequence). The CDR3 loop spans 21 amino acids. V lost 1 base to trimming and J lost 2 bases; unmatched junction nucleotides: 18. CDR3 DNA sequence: TGTGCCAGCAGCCAAGTTCAGGCTAGCGGGGGGTTAGCCACTCAGCAAGAGACCCAGTACTTC. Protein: CASSQVQASGGLATQQETQYF.

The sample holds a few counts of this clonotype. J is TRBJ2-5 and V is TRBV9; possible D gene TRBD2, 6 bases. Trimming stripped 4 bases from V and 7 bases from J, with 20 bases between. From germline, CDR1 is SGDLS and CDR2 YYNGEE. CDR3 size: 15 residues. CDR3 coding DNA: TGTGCCAGCAGCCCCCGGGATAGCGGATCCAGGACCCAGTACTTC. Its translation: CASSPRDSGSRTQYF.

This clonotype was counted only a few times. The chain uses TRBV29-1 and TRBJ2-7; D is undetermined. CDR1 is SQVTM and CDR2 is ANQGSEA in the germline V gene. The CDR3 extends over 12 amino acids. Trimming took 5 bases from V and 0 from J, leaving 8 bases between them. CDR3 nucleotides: TGCAGCGTTATGGACGACTCCTACGAGCAGTACTTC. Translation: CSVMDDSYEQYF.

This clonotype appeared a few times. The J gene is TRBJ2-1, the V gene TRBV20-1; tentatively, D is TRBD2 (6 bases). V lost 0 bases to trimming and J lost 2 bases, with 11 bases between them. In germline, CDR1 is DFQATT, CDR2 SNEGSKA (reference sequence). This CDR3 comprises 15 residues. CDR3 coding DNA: TGCAGTGCTAGAGATCGGCGGGGAGCCTACAATGAGCAGTTCTTC. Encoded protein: CSARDRRGAYNEQFF.

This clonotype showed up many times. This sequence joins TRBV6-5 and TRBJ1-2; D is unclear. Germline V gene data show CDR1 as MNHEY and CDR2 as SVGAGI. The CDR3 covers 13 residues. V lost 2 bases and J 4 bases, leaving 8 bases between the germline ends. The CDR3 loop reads CASSYGPGYGYTF. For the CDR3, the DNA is TGTGCCAGCAGTTACGGACCAGGCTATGGCTACACCTTC.

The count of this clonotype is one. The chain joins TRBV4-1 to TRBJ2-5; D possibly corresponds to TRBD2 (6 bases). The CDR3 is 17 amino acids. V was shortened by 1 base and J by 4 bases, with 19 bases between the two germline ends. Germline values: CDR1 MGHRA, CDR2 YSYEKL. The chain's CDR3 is CASSQVTSSLEGETQYF. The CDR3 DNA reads TGCGCCAGCAGCCAAGTAACATCTTCTTTGGAGGGAGAGACCCAGTACTTC.

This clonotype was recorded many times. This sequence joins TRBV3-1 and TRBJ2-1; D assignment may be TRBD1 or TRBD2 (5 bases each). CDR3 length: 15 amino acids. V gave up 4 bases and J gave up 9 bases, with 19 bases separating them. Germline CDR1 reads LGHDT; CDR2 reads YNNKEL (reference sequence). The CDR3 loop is CASSLRDASGSEQFF. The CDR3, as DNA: TGTGCCAGCAGCCTACGGGACGCCAGCGGTTCTGAGCAGTTCTTC.

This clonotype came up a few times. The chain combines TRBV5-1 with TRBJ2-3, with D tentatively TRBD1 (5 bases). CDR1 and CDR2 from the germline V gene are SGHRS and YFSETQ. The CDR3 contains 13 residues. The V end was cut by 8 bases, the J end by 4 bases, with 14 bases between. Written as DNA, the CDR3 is TGCGCCAGTTCTACGCAGGGTGCAGATACGCAGTATTTT. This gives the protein CASSTQGADTQYF. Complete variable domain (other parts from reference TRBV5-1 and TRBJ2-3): KAGVTQTPRYLIKTRGQQVTLSCSPISGHRSVSWYQQTPGQGLQFLFEYFSETQRNKGNFPGRFSGRQFSNSRSEMNVSTLELGDSALYLCASSTQGADTQYFGPGTRLTVL.

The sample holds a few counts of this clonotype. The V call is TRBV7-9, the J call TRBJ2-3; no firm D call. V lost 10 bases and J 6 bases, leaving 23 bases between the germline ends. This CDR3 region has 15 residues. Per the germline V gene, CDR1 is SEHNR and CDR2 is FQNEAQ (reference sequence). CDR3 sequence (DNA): TGTGCCACCCTACCGGGCTCCCTCTTCAGGGATACGCAGTATTTT. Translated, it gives CATLPGSLFRDTQYF.

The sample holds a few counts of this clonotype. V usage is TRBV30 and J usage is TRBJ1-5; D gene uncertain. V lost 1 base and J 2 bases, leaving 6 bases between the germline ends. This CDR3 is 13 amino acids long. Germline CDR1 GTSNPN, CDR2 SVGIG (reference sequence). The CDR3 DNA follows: TGTGCCTGGAGTGCCGGGGGCAATCAGCCCCAGCATTTT. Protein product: CAWSAGGNQPQHF.

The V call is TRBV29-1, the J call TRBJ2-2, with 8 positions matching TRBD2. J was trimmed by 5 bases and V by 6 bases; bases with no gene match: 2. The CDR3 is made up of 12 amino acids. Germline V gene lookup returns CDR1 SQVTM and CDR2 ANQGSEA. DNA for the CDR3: TGCAGCGTGTCGGGGGGGACCGGGGAGCTGTTTTTT. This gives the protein CSVSGGTGELFF.

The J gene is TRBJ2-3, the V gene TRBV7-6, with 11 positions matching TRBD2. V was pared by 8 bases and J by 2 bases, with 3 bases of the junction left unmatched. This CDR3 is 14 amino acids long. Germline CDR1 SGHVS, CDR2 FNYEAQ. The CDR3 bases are TGTGCCAGCCTAGCGGGGGGTCCCACAGATACGCAGTATTTT. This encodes CASLAGGPTDTQYF.

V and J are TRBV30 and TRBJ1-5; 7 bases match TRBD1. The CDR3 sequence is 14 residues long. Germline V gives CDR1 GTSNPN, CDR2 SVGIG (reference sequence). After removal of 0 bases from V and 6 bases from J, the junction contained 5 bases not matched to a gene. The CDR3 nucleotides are TGTGCCTGGAGTGTCAAAAGGGACAGTCAGCCCCAGCATTTT. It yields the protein CAWSVKRDSQPQHF.

CDR3 sequence reads: CAWSVRLPTDTQYF. Written as DNA, the CDR3 is TGTGCCTGGAGTGTACGGCTTCCCACAGATACGCAGTATTTT. The chain links TRBV30 to TRBJ2-3, with D unclear. Trimming removed 0 bases from V and 2 bases from J, with 9 bases in between. Germline V gene sequence: CDR1 GTSNPN, CDR2 SVGIG (reference sequence). This CDR3 comprises 14 residues.

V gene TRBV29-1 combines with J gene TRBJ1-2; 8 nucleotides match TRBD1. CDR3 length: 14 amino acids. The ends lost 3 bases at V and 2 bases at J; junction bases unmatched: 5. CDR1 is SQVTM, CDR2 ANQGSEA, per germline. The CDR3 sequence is CSVEQTGVNYGYTF. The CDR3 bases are TGCAGCGTTGAGCAGACAGGGGTGAACTATGGCTACACCTTC.

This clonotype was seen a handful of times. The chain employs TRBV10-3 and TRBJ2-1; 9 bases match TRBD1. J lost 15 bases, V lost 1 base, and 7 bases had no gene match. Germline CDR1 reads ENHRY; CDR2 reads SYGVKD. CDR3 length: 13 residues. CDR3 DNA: TGTGCCATCAGTGAGTTCCGGGACAGGGACCCGTTCTTC. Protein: CAISEFRDRDPFF.

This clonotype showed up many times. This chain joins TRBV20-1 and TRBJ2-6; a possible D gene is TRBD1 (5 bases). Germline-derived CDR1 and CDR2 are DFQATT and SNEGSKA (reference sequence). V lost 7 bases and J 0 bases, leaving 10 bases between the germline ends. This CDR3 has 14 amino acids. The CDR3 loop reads CSGGQGSGANVLTF. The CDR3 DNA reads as TGCAGTGGGGGTCAGGGCTCTGGGGCCAACGTCCTGACTTTC.

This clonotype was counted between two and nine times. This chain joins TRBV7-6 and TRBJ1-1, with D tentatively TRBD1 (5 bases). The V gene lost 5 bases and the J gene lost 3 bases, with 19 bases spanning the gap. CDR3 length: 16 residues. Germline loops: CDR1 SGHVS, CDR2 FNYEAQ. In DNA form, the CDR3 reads TGTGCCAGCAGCAGTACCTCTTGGGGCGCAGACACTGAAGCTTTCTTT. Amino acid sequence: CASSSTSWGADTEAFF.

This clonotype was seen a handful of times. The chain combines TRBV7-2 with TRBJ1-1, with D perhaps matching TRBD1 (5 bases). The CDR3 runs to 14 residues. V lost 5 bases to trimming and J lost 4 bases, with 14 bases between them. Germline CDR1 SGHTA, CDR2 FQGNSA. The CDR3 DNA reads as TGTGCCAGCAGCCCCTGGGTCGGGGGCACTGAAGCTTTCTTT. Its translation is CASSPWVGGTEAFF.

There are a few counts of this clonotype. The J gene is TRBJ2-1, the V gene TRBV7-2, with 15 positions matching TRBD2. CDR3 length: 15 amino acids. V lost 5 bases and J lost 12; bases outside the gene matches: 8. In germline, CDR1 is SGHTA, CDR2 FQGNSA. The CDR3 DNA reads TGTGCCAGCAGCCTACGGACTAGCGGGGGGGCCGGGCAGTTCTTC. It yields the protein CASSLRTSGGAGQFF.

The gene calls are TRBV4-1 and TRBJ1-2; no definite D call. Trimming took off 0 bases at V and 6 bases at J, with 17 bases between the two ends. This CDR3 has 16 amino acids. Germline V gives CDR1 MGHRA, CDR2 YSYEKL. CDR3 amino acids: CASSQETTALVDGYTF. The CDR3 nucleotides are TGCGCCAGCAGCCAAGAGACAACAGCCCTGGTCGATGGCTACACCTTC.

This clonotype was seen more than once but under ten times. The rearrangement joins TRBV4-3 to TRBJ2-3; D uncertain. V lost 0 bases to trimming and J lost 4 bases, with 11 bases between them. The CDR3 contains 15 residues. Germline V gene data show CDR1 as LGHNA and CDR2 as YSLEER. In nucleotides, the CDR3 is TGCGCCAGCAGCCAAGAGCACCTCAAAGCAGATACGCAGTATTTT. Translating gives CASSQEHLKADTQYF.

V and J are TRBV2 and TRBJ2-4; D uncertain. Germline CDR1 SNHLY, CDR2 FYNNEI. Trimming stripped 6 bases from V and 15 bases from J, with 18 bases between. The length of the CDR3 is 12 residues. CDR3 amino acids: CASRPPAPLWYF. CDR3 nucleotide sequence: TGTGCCAGCAGGCCCCCGGCCCCCTTATGGTACTTC.

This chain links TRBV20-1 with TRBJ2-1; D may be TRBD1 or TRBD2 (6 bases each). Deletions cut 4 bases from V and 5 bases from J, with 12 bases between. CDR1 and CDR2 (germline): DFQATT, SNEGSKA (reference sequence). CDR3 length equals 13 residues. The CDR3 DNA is TGCAGTGCTACGGGGGCAATTGACAATGAGCAGTTCTTC. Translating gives CSATGAIDNEQFF.

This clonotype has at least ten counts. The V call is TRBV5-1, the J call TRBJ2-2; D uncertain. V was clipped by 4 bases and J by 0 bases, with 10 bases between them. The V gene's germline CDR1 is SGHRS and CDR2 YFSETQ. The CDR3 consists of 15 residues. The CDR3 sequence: CASSEDGPNTGELFF. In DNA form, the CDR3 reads TGCGCCAGCAGCGAGGACGGTCCGAACACCGGGGAGCTGTTTTTT.

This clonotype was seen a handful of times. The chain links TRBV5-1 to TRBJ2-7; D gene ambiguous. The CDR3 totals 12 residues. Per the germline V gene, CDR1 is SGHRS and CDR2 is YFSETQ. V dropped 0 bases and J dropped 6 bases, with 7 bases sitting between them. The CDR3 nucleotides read TGCGCCAGCAGCTTGGGAGATATCGAGCAGTACTTC. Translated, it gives CASSLGDIEQYF.

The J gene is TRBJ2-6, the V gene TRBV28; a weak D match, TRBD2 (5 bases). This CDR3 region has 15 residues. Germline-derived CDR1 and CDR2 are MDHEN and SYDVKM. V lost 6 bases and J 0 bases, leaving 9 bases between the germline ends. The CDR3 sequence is CASRGGSSGANVLTF. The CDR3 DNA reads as TGTGCCAGCAGAGGTGGGAGCTCTGGGGCCAACGTCCTGACTTTC.

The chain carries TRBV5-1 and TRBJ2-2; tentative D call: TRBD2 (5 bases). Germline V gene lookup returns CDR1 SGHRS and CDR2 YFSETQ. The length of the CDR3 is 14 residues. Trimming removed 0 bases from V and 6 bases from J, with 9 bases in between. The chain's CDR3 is CASSLVRRPGELFF. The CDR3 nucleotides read TGCGCCAGCAGCTTGGTTAGGAGGCCCGGGGAGCTGTTTTTT.

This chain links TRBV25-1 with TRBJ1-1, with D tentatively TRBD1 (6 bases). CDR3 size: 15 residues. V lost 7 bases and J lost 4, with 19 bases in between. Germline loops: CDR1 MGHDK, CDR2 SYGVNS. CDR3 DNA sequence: TGTGCCAGCACTGCAGGGGTGATCCGGGGCACTGAAGCTTTCTTT. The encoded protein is CASTAGVIRGTEAFF.

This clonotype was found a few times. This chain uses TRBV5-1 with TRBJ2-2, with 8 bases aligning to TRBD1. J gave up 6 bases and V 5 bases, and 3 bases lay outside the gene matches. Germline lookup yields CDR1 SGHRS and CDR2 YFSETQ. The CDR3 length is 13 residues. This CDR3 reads CASRDRESGELFF. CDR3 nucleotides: TGCGCCAGCAGGGACAGGGAGTCCGGGGAGCTGTTTTTT.

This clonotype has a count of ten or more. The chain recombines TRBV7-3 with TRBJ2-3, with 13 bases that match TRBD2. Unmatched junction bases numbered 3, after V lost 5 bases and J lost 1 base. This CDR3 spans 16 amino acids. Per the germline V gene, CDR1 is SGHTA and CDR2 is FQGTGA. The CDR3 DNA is TGTGCCAGCAGCACTAGCGGGGGGGCTGGCACAGATACGCAGTATTTT. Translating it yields CASSTSGGAGTDTQYF.